These 19 T cell receptor beta chains were sequenced from one sample in a study of blood T cell repertoires in COVID-19. Measured with immunoSEQ multiplex PCR; TCRdb has only the in-frame clones, and not every one. The table shows about 340,000 clones, with around nine tenths occurring only once. Source material: peripheral blood. These receptors originate from a woman aged 60-70 years with COVID-19, enrolled during active disease.

The chain carries TRBV27 and TRBJ1-5; D gene uncertain. V was cut by 5 bases and J by 4 bases, with 15 bases left in between. The CDR3 sequence is 15 residues long. Germline lookup yields CDR1 MNHEY and CDR2 SMNVEV (reference sequence). CDR3 DNA: TGTGCCAGCAGTCTGGGTAATCAGCGGAATCAGCCCCAGCATTTT. The encoded protein is CASSLGNQRNQPQHF.

This chain connects TRBV18 to TRBJ1-1; TRBD1 matches at 7 bases. CDR1 KGHSH and CDR2 LQKENI come from the germline V gene. This CDR3 contains 16 residues. Germline trimming cut 3 bases from V and 5 bases from J; bases unmatched to any gene: 12. The CDR3 nucleotides read TGTGCCAGCTCACCCCGGACAGGTACCGATGGGACTGAAGCTTTCTTT. Translating it yields CASSPRTGTDGTEAFF.

The table lists this clone with a count of one. The CDR3 is CSASPAERGGYEQYF. CDR3 DNA: TGCAGTGCTAGTCCCGCGGAGCGGGGGGGCTACGAGCAGTACTTC. The chain joins TRBV20-1 to TRBJ2-7; 10 positions match TRBD2. Germline V gene data show CDR1 as DFQATT and CDR2 as SNEGSKA (reference sequence). The CDR3 is made up of 15 amino acids. With 3 bases clipped from V and 3 bases from J, the junction kept 8 bases outside the gene matches.

This clone appeared a single time. The rearrangement joins TRBV11-2 to TRBJ2-5, with unresolved D. The CDR3 runs 13 residues. Trimming pared 5 bases from V and 3 bases from J, leaving 10 bases between. From germline, CDR1 is SGHAT and CDR2 FQNNGV. The CDR3 spells CASSRHTKETQYF. CDR3 in DNA: TGTGCCAGCAGCCGACATACCAAAGAGACCCAGTACTTC.

The rearrangement joins TRBV3-1 (or the pseudogene TRBV3-2) to TRBJ2-5, with D possibly being TRBD2 (6 bases). Trimming stripped 4 bases from V and 7 bases from J, with 22 bases between. The germline V gene has CDR1 LGHDT and CDR2 YNNKEL (reference sequence). This CDR3 contains 16 residues. The CDR3 is CASSPNPATVGGTQYF. Written as DNA, the CDR3 is TGTGCCAGCAGCCCTAACCCCGCGACAGTGGGAGGGACCCAGTACTTC.

The gene calls are TRBV29-1 and TRBJ2-3; 7 nucleotides agree with TRBD2. Germline loops: CDR1 SQVTM, CDR2 ANQGSEA. The CDR3 totals 14 residues. Trimming took 6 bases from V and 3 from J; bases not matched to a gene: 9. The CDR3 reads CSVALGLPTDTQYF. The CDR3 coding sequence is TGCAGCGTGGCCCTGGGACTACCTACAGATACGCAGTATTTT.

This clone was recorded only once. Other DNA sequences in the same sample also yield this CDR3. The chain recombines TRBV6-5 with TRBJ1-1; maybe TRBD1 (6 bases). Germline loops: CDR1 MNHEY, CDR2 SVGAGI. The CDR3 has 15 residues. V gave up 1 base and J gave up 5 bases, with 14 bases separating them. CDR3: CASSYLGRGGTEAFF. CDR3 sequence (DNA): TGTGCCAGCAGTTACTTGGGCAGGGGTGGGACTGAAGCTTTCTTT.

The J gene is TRBJ2-7, the V gene TRBV7-6; TRBD1 might be the D (5 bases). V lost 1 base, J lost 5 bases, and 15 bases lay in between. The CDR3 is 15 residues long. Germline CDR1 and CDR2: SGHVS and FNYEAQ. In nucleotides, the CDR3 is TGTGCCAGCAGCTTAGAGGTCAGGGATGCAGACGAGCAGTACTTC. Protein sequence: CASSLEVRDADEQYF.

V gene TRBV19 combines with J gene TRBJ2-1; TRBD1 is a possible D gene (6 bases). This CDR3 comprises 16 residues. Germline V gene lookup returns CDR1 LNHDA and CDR2 SQIVND (reference sequence). V was pared by 2 bases and J by 2 bases, with 13 bases between. The CDR3 DNA reads TGTGCCAGTAGTATAAGGGCAGGGGTAACCTACAATGAGCAGTTCTTC. Encoded protein: CASSIRAGVTYNEQFF. Full variable domain (remainder filled in from reference TRBV19 and TRBJ2-1): DGGITQSPKYLFRKEGQNVTLSCEQNLNHDAMYWYRQDPGQGLRLIYYSQIVNDFQKGDIAEGYSVSREKKESFPLTVTSAQKNPTAFYLCASSIRAGVTYNEQFFGPGTRLTVL.

This chain uses TRBV11-2 with TRBJ2-5; TRBD1 matches 8 bases. The CDR3 extends over 17 amino acids. Unmatched junction bases numbered 9, after V lost 0 bases and J lost 3 bases. CDR1 and CDR2 from the germline V gene are SGHAT and FQNNGV. The CDR3 region is CASSLDSATGAKETQYF. The DNA for the CDR3 is TGTGCCAGCAGCTTAGACTCAGCGACAGGGGCTAAAGAGACCCAGTACTTC.

The chain joins TRBV19 to TRBJ1-1; D ambiguous. Germline CDR1 LNHDA, CDR2 SQIVND (reference sequence). The CDR3 sequence is 15 residues long. V was cut by 5 bases and J by 0 bases, with 13 bases left in between. This CDR3 reads CASSPPLGVNTEAFF. The CDR3 bases are TGTGCCAGTAGTCCCCCCCTCGGAGTGAACACTGAAGCTTTCTTT.

The chain is built from TRBV19 and TRBJ1-2; 10 positions match TRBD1. From germline, CDR1 is LNHDA and CDR2 SQIVND (reference sequence). After removal of 4 bases from V and 8 bases from J, the junction contained 7 bases not matched to a gene. CDR3 size: 14 residues. As DNA, the CDR3 is TGTGCCAGTAGTACATTAGACAGGGGGCAAGGCTACACCTTC. Its protein product is CASSTLDRGQGYTF.

The chain uses TRBV18 and TRBJ2-7, with 8 positions matching TRBD1. The CDR3 loop spans 15 amino acids. Germline loops: CDR1 KGHSH, CDR2 LQKENI. The J segment lost 1 base and the V segment lost 5 bases, leaving 7 bases of the junction unmatched. CDR3: CASSTGQGFSYEQYF. The DNA of the CDR3 is TGTGCCAGCTCAACCGGACAGGGCTTTTCCTACGAGCAGTACTTC.

The genes are TRBV6-5 and TRBJ1-1; tentative D call: TRBD1 (6 bases). With 2 bases removed from V and 8 bases from J, the gap between germline ends came to 18 bases. Germline V gene data show CDR1 as MNHEY and CDR2 as SVGAGI. The CDR3 covers 15 residues. The CDR3 DNA follows: TGTGCCAGCAGTTACGATTACGGGGGGCGAGGGGAAGCTTTCTTT. Residues: CASSYDYGGRGEAFF.

The chain couples TRBV27 to TRBJ1-2; TRBD1 aligns across 8 bases. CDR3 size: 15 residues. Germline V gene lookup returns CDR1 MNHEY and CDR2 SMNVEV (reference sequence). The V gene end was trimmed by 7 bases and the J gene end by 8 bases; junction bases not matched to a gene: 15. The CDR3 here is CASMPGTGTLWGYTF. DNA for the CDR3: TGTGCCAGCATGCCCGGGACAGGTACTTTGTGGGGCTACACCTTC.

This clone is a singleton in its sample. This chain links TRBV6-5 with TRBJ1-3; no clear D. The ends were cut back, 2 bases at V and 15 bases at J, with 17 bases in the middle. Germline CDR1 is MNHEY and CDR2 is SVGAGI. This CDR3 is built from 13 residues. CDR3 residues: CASSYVRTAPEYF. CDR3 DNA: TGTGCCAGCAGTTACGTTCGGACTGCTCCGGAATATTTT.

The chain carries TRBV6-5 and TRBJ2-2, with 9 bases identical to TRBD2. Germline assignment: CDR1 MNHEY and CDR2 SVGAGI. V gave up 6 bases and J gave up 5 bases; unmatched junction bases: 7. The CDR3 sequence is 15 residues long. CDR3 protein: CASRPGLAGTGELFF. The DNA of the CDR3 is TGTGCCAGCAGACCGGGACTAGCTGGAACCGGGGAGCTGTTTTTT.

This rearrangement joins TRBV7-2 to TRBJ2-3; D unresolved. Germline V lookup: CDR1 SGHTA, CDR2 FQGNSA. The V gene lost 6 bases and the J gene lost 4 bases, with 11 bases spanning the gap. The CDR3 length is 13 residues. The CDR3 loop is CASSFRQADTQYF. The CDR3 nucleotides are TGTGCCAGCAGTTTCCGACAAGCAGATACGCAGTATTTT.

This chain uses TRBV6-5 with TRBJ1-6; D gene uncertain. V lost 9 bases and J lost 8, with 17 bases in between. The CDR3 sequence is 14 residues long. Germline values: CDR1 MNHEY, CDR2 SVGAGI. This CDR3 reads CASHGLIRDSPLHF. The CDR3 coding sequence is TGTGCCAGTCACGGTCTAATCCGTGATTCACCCCTCCACTTT.